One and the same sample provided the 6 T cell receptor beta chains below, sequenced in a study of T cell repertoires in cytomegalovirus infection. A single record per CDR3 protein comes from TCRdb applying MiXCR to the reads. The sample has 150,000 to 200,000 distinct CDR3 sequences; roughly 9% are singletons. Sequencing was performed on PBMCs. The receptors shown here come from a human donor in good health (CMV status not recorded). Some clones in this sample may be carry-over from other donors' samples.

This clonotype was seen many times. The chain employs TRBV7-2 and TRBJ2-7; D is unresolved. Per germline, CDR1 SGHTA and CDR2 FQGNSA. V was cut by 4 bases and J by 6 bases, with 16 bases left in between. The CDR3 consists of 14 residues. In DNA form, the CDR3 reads TGTGCCAGCAGCTACGGGTTCGCTAGAAGCGAGCAGTACTTC. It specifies CASSYGFARSEQYF.

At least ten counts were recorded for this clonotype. DNA for the CDR3: TGTGCCAGCAGCCGTTCTGGGACTAGCGGGAGGGGGTCGTACAATGAGCAGTTCTTC. Its translation is CASSRSGTSGRGSYNEQFF. The chain is built from TRBV7-2 and TRBJ2-1; 16 bases align to TRBD2. Germline V gene sequence: CDR1 SGHTA, CDR2 FQGNSA. CDR3 length: 19 amino acids. The V segment lost 5 bases and the J segment 4 bases; nucleotides outside the gene matches: 11.

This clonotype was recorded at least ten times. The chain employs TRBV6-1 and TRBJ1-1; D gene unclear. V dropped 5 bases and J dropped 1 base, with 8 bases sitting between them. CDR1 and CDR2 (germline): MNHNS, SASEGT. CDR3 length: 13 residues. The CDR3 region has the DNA TGTGCCAGCAGTCAAACAAAGAACACTGAAGCTTTCTTT. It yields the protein CASSQTKNTEAFF.

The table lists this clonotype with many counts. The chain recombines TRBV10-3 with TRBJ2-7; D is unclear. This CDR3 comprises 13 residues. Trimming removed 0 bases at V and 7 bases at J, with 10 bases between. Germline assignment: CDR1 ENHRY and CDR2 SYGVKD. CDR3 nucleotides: TGTGCCATCAGTGAGTCTCCTGTGGGAGAGCAGTACTTC. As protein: CAISESPVGEQYF.

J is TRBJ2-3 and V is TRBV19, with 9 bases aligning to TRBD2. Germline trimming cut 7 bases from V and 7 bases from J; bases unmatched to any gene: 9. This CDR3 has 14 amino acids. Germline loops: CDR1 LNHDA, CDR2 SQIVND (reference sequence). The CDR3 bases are TGTGCCAGTACCGGGGGTCTAGCGGGGAATACGCAGTATTTT. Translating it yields CASTGGLAGNTQYF. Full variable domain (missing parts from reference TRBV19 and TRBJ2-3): DGGITQSPKYLFRKEGQNVTLSCEQNLNHDAMYWYRQDPGQGLRLIYYSQIVNDFQKGDIAEGYSVSREKKESFPLTVTSAQKNPTAFYLCASTGGLAGNTQYFGPGTRLTVL.

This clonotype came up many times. Written as DNA, the CDR3 is TGTGCCAGCAGAGGACTAGCGGTGGGTACGCAGTATTTT. Protein: CASRGLAVGTQYF. The gene calls are TRBV2 and TRBJ2-3; 10 nucleotides agree with TRBD2. CDR1 SNHLY and CDR2 FYNNEI come from the germline V gene. The trim removed 6 bases at V and 8 bases at J, leaving 5 bases unmatched. The CDR3 has 13 amino acids.